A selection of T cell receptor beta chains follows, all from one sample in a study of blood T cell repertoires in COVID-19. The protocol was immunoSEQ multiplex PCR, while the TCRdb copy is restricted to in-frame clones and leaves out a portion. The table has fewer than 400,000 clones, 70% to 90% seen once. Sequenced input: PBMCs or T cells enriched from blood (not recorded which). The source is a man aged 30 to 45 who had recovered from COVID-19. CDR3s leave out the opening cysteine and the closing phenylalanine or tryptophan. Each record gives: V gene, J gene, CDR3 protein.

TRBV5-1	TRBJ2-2	ASTSLAGGPSGELF
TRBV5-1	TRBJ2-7	ASSRPAGNPHSYEQY
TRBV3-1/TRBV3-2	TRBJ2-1	ASSLAGSLEQF
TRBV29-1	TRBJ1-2	SVVGAVARNYGYT
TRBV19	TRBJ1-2	ATHPRTGEGYT
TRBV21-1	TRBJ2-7	ASSKGVAGGSYEQY
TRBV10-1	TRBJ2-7	ASSEYLGTGGYEQY
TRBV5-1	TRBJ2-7	ASSLEASGGYEQY
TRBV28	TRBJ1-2	ASSNADTANYGYT
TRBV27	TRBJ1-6	ASTQDRVNSPLH
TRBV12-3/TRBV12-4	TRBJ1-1	ASSRAGPAF
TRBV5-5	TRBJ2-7	ASSLIGLAGFYEQY
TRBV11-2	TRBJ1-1	ASSSLRDRATEAF
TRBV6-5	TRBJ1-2	ASSRRQGNGYT
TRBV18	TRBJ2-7	ASSPQGLAGRAYEQY
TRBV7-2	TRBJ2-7	ASSAIAGGTYEQY
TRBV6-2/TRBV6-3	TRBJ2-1	ASSLLAGHNEQF
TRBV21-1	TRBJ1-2	ASRDREIGYT
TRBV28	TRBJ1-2	ASSLGGGSGGYT
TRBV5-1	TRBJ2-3	ASSPLNATSGPYTDTQY
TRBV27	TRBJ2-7	ASSLIRDSYEQY
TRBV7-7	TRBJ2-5	ASSLAHSPGETQY
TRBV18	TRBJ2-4	ASSPAPANSLAKNIQY
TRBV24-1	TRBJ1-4	ATSDAGSNEKLF